The T cell receptor (beta chain) described here comes from a study of blood T cell repertoires in COVID-19. The wider study: The cDNA or gDNA used as material had been derived from T cells, B-cell-depleted T cells, or PBMCs.

With V trimmed by 3 bases and J by 6 bases, 8 bases remained unmatched. The CDR3 spans 15 residues. Germline V CDR1 and CDR2: SGHAT, FQNNGV. Recovery among Cohort 3 donors was established by two negative PCRs, clearance, or symptom resolution. Clones were read by immunoSEQ multiplex PCR, and TCRdb kept only the in-frame ones, dropping some. The sample has approximately 130,000 clones, 83% seen once; the top ten hold 15% to 20%. The chain is built from TRBV11-2 and TRBJ1-2; 9 bases match TRBD1. This sequence was found in a young man who had recovered from COVID-19. Sequences were obtained from PBMCs or T cells enriched from blood (not recorded which). The DNA for the CDR3 is TGTGCCAGCAGCTTTCCGGGACAGGGAAGGGATGGCTACACCTTC. Translation gives CASSFPGQGRDGYTF. Looking up the rest from reference TRBV11-2 and TRBJ1-2 gives the full variable domain: EAGVAQSPRYKIIEKRQSVAFWCNPISGHATLYWYQQILGQGPKLLIQFQNNGVVDDSQLPKDRFSAERLKGVDSTLKIQPAKLEDSAVYLCASSFPGQGRDGYTFGSGTRLTVV.